This T cell receptor beta chain was recorded in a study of blood T cell repertoires in COVID-19. This clone appeared a single time. In the study's own analysis: Reference gene primer amplification yielded estimated nucleated cell counts. The assay was immunoSEQ multiplex PCR, and TCRdb's table has in-frame clones only and misses some. V and J calls and clone size are those listed in that table; D and trimming were worked out from the DNA. The sample lists roughly 140,000 clones, roughly 85% occurring once. The V gene end was trimmed by 4 bases and the J gene end by 3 bases; junction bases not matched to a gene: 9. Germline loops: CDR1 LGHDT, CDR2 YNNKEL (reference sequence). There are 16 residues in the CDR3.

The clonotype was recovered from a man between 50 and 59 years old with acute or convalescent COVID-19. The sequenced sample was peripheral blood. This rearrangement joins TRBV3-1 (or the pseudogene TRBV3-2) to TRBJ2-1; 7 nucleotides align to TRBD2. CDR3 coding DNA: TGTGCCAGCAGCCCGGAGGGACTAAATTTCTACAATGAGCAGTTCTTC. Protein product: CASSPEGLNFYNEQFF.